One sample yielded the 32 T cell receptor beta chains listed below, sequenced in a study of T cell responses to AZD1222 COVID-19 vaccine. Repertoires were generated with immunoSEQ multiplex PCR, while TCRdb's copy carries only in-frame clones and drops some. In the table there are about 130,000 clones, around 85% of which are singletons. The sample here was peripheral blood, taken 28 days after the second AZD1222 dose. These receptors were obtained from an adult who received the AZD1222 COVID-19 vaccine.

This clone was observed a single time. V usage is TRBV7-9 and J usage is TRBJ1-1; 12 bases map to TRBD1. V gave up 5 bases and J gave up 0 bases; unmatched junction bases: 7. CDR3 size: 17 residues. Per germline, CDR1 SEHNR and CDR2 FQNEAQ (reference sequence). In DNA, the CDR3 is TGTGCCAGCAGCGCTCAGGGACAGGGGGCCTTGAACACTGAAGCTTTCTTT. It translates to CASSAQGQGALNTEAFF.

The chain couples TRBV5-4 to TRBJ1-6, with a tentative D call TRBD1 (5 bases). This CDR3 contains 14 residues. V was pared by 4 bases and J by 6 bases, with 11 bases between. Germline CDR1 SGHNT, CDR2 YYREEE (reference sequence). The CDR3 sequence: CASSVDTTNSPLHF. The CDR3, as DNA: TGTGCCAGCAGCGTGGACACTACTAATTCACCCCTCCACTTT.

This chain uses TRBV4-2 with TRBJ1-3; D ambiguous. Germline values: CDR1 LGHNA, CDR2 YNFKEQ. V was trimmed by 0 bases and J by 1 base, leaving 4 bases between them. This CDR3 spans 14 amino acids. CDR3 residues: CASSQDPSGNTIYF. DNA for the CDR3: TGTGCCAGCAGCCAAGATCCATCTGGAAACACCATATATTTT.

The genes are TRBV5-1 and TRBJ2-3; D possibly uses TRBD1 or TRBD2 (6 bases each). CDR3 length equals 17 residues. V was trimmed by 7 bases and J by 6 bases, leaving 27 bases between them. Germline CDR1 reads SGHRS; CDR2 reads YFSETQ. CDR3: CASRKPLDRKEGDTQYF. CDR3 bases: TGCGCCAGCCGCAAACCTCTCGACAGGAAGGAGGGGGATACGCAGTATTTT.

The chain combines TRBV2 with TRBJ1-6, with D maybe TRBD1 (6 bases). Germline assignment: CDR1 SNHLY and CDR2 FYNNEI. Trimming left V 0 bases short and J 9 bases short, with 12 bases between. The CDR3 extends over 15 amino acids. Written as DNA, the CDR3 is TGTGCCAGCAGTGAAGCCCCGACAGGACTTTCACCCCTCCACTTT. Amino acid sequence: CASSEAPTGLSPLHF.

The chain carries TRBV21-1 and TRBJ1-1; no DNA check was done on the table's D call, TRBD1. TRBV21-1 has pseudogene status. The CDR3 extends over 11 amino acids. CDR3 sequence reads: CASSKGHEAFF. The CDR3 DNA sequence: TGTGCCAGCAGCAAAGGGCATGAAGCTTTCTTT.

The chain links TRBV5-1 to TRBJ2-6, with 9 bases identical to TRBD2. The CDR3 loop spans 14 amino acids. CDR1 and CDR2 from the germline V gene are SGHRS and YFSETQ. The V segment lost 2 bases and the J segment 10 bases; nucleotides outside the gene matches: 4. The CDR3: CASSFSTSGNVLTF. In DNA form, the CDR3 reads TGCGCCAGCAGCTTTTCGACTAGCGGTAACGTCCTGACTTTC.

The gene calls are TRBV15 and TRBJ1-2; D remains ambiguous. V was cut by 0 bases and J by 3 bases, with 14 bases left in between. The CDR3 length is 16 residues. Germline CDR1 LNHNV, CDR2 YYDKDF (reference sequence). The CDR3 region has the DNA TGTGCCACCAGCAGAGATCGAGTCCAGGCCGACTATGGCTACACCTTC. Encoded protein: CATSRDRVQADYGYTF.

The chain employs TRBV5-1 and TRBJ2-1, with 9 positions matching TRBD1. The length of the CDR3 is 14 residues. V trimming: 0 bases; J trimming: 9 bases; junction bases outside the gene matches: 4. Germline V gene lookup returns CDR1 SGHRS and CDR2 YFSETQ. The CDR3 DNA reads as TGCGCCAGCAGCTTGGTGGGACAGGGCCTTGAGCAGTTCTTC. Amino acid sequence: CASSLVGQGLEQFF.

V and J are TRBV6-2 or TRBV6-3 and TRBJ1-2, with a tentative D call TRBD1 (6 bases). The CDR3 covers 12 residues. The V gene lost 5 bases and the J gene lost 4 bases, with 8 bases spanning the gap. Germline V gives CDR1 MNHEY, CDR2 SVGEGT. CDR3 sequence: CASSGQRYGYTF. The CDR3 DNA follows: TGTGCCAGCAGTGGACAGCGCTATGGCTACACCTTC.

This clone was recorded only once. The chain combines TRBV6-4 with TRBJ2-2, with a possible D match to TRBD2 (5 bases). CDR1 MRHNA and CDR2 SNTAGT come from the germline V gene. CDR3 size: 12 residues. Trimming took 4 bases from V and 5 from J, leaving 5 bases between them. The CDR3 reads CASSGETGELFF. CDR3 sequence (DNA): TGTGCCAGCAGTGGGGAGACCGGGGAGCTGTTTTTT.

The chain recombines TRBV7-9 with TRBJ2-7, with TRBD1 matching over 10 bases. Per the germline V gene, CDR1 is SEHNR and CDR2 is FQNEAQ (reference sequence). Trimming took 5 bases from V and 3 from J; bases not matched to a gene: 7. The CDR3 consists of 15 residues. The CDR3 loop reads CASSAGGQGNYEQYF. In DNA, the CDR3 is TGTGCCAGCAGCGCCGGGGGACAGGGGAACTACGAGCAGTACTTC.

The chain joins TRBV5-5 to TRBJ2-3, with 8 bases that match TRBD1. CDR3 length: 14 amino acids. From germline, CDR1 is SGHKS and CDR2 YYEKEE (reference sequence). Trimming at V came to 7 bases and at J to 6 bases, leaving 10 bases not matched to a gene. The DNA of the CDR3 is TGTGCCAGCTTCGGACAGGGCCCTATGGATACGCAGTATTTT. Translation: CASFGQGPMDTQYF.

The genes are TRBV7-2 and TRBJ1-1; a possible D gene is TRBD1 (5 bases). The V gene lost 1 base and the J gene lost 1 base, with 13 bases spanning the gap. Germline V gene data show CDR1 as SGHTA and CDR2 as FQGNSA. The CDR3 runs 16 residues. CDR3 region: CASSLVGGRGNTEAFF. The CDR3 region has the DNA TGTGCCAGCAGCTTAGTCGGGGGGAGAGGGAACACTGAAGCTTTCTTT.

This rearrangement joins TRBV19 to TRBJ2-7; D is perhaps TRBD2 (7 bases). With 10 bases removed from V and 0 bases from J, the gap between germline ends came to 16 bases. The germline V gene has CDR1 LNHDA and CDR2 SQIVND (reference sequence). The CDR3 sequence is 14 residues long. In nucleotides, the CDR3 is TGTGCCACCATGAAGGGGGGGAGCTCCTACGAGCAGTACTTC. It specifies CATMKGGSSYEQYF.

On this clone itself: This same CDR3 is encoded by further DNA sequences in the sample. J is TRBJ2-5 and V is TRBV29-1, with a possible D match to TRBD2 (6 bases). CDR3 length: 12 amino acids. The V and J ends lost 4 bases and 5 bases respectively, with 11 bases between them. Per germline, CDR1 SQVTM and CDR2 ANQGSEA. CDR3 coding DNA: TGCAGCGTTGGGGGAGGTGAGGAGACCCAGTACTTC. Translation gives CSVGGGEETQYF.

The rearrangement joins TRBV9 to TRBJ2-1; TRBD1 agrees at 10 bases. Per germline, CDR1 SGDLS and CDR2 YYNGEE. The CDR3 contains 16 residues. The V segment lost 1 base and the J segment 6 bases; nucleotides outside the gene matches: 7. This CDR3 reads CASSVRRDRGGNEQFF. The CDR3 bases are TGTGCCAGCAGCGTACGCAGGGACAGGGGAGGCAATGAGCAGTTCTTC.

The J gene is TRBJ1-6, the V gene TRBV6-5, with 7 bases that match TRBD1. V lost 5 bases and J lost 11; bases outside the gene matches: 6. Germline-derived CDR1 and CDR2 are MNHEY and SVGAGI. The CDR3 is 13 residues long. CDR3 nucleotides: TGTGCCAGCAGTCTCGGGACAGCTGCACCCCTCCACTTT. It is translated as CASSLGTAAPLHF.

The rearrangement uses TRBV5-4 and TRBJ2-7; D not certain. This CDR3 has 13 residues. V shed 0 bases and J shed 3 bases, with 7 bases lying between them. From germline, CDR1 is SGHNT and CDR2 YYREEE (reference sequence). CDR3 sequence (DNA): TGTGCCAGCAGCTTGGGACGGAACTACGAGCAGTACTTC. Translated, it gives CASSLGRNYEQYF. Full variable domain (outside the CDR3, taken from reference TRBV5-4 and TRBJ2-7): ETGVTQSPTHLIKTRGQQVTLRCSSQSGHNTVSWYQQALGQGPQFIFQYYREEENGRGNFPPRFSGLQFPNYSSELNVNALELDDSALYLCASSLGRNYEQYFGPGTRLTVT.

The V and J genes are TRBV2 and TRBJ1-1; tentative D call: TRBD1 (5 bases). The CDR3 is made up of 14 amino acids. Trimming stripped 10 bases from V and 0 bases from J, with 15 bases between. Germline V gene lookup returns CDR1 SNHLY and CDR2 FYNNEI. This CDR3 reads CATKGKIVNTEAFF. Here the CDR3 DNA reads TGTGCCACCAAGGGGAAAATCGTGAACACTGAAGCTTTCTTT.

The chain links TRBV18 to TRBJ1-5; D remains unclear. Trimming removed 1 base from V and 2 bases from J, with 9 bases in between. Germline CDR1 is KGHSH and CDR2 is LQKENI. This CDR3 is 15 amino acids long. CDR3 in DNA: TGTGCCAGCTCACCACAACTGGCTGGCAATCAGCCCCAGCATTTT. The encoded protein is CASSPQLAGNQPQHF.

This rearrangement joins TRBV5-5 to TRBJ1-1; maybe TRBD1 (5 bases). The ends were cut back, 1 base at V and 3 bases at J, with 13 bases in the middle. The CDR3 spans 15 residues. Germline V gene lookup returns CDR1 SGHKS and CDR2 YYEKEE (reference sequence). The CDR3 is CASSLTSGLYTEAFF. In DNA form, the CDR3 reads TGTGCCAGCAGCTTGACGTCAGGGCTCTACACTGAAGCTTTCTTT.

The V and J genes are TRBV5-5 and TRBJ1-5; D is ambiguous. Looked up from germline, CDR1 is SGHKS and CDR2 is YYEKEE (reference sequence). Trimming removed 1 base from V and 4 bases from J, with 9 bases in between. CDR3 length: 14 amino acids. For the CDR3, the DNA is TGTGCCAGCAGCTTGATTACCGGGAATCAGCCCCAGCATTTT. This codes for CASSLITGNQPQHF.

The V call is TRBV19, the J call TRBJ2-5; TRBD2 agrees at 8 bases. Germline V lookup: CDR1 LNHDA, CDR2 SQIVND (reference sequence). The CDR3 runs 14 residues. V was pared by 2 bases and J by 4 bases, with 3 bases of the junction left unmatched. CDR3 coding DNA: TGTGCCAGTAGTATATTTGCGGGAGGAGAGACCCAGTACTTC. This codes for CASSIFAGGETQYF.

V usage is TRBV2 and J usage is TRBJ1-5, with D possibly being TRBD1 (5 bases). CDR3 length: 14 residues. V lost 6 bases to trimming and J lost 6 bases, with 15 bases between them. Germline V gene data show CDR1 as SNHLY and CDR2 as FYNNEI. The CDR3 loop reads CASSGGTESQPQHF. The CDR3 nucleotides read TGTGCCAGCAGCGGCGGGACGGAATCTCAGCCCCAGCATTTT. The full variable domain, in which reference TRBV2 and TRBJ1-5 provide the parts outside the CDR3, is EPEVTQTPSHQVTQMGQEVILRCVPISNHLYFYWYRQILGQKVEFLVSFYNNEISEKSEIFDDQFSVERPDGSNFTLKIRSTKLEDSAMYFCASSGGTESQPQHFGDGTRLSIL.

This clone was counted only a few times. J is TRBJ2-7 and V is TRBV6-5; D unresolved. Deletions cut 6 bases from V and 9 bases from J, with 15 bases between. CDR3 size: 12 residues. CDR1 is MNHEY and CDR2 is SVGAGI in the germline V gene. The CDR3 DNA reads TGTGCCAGCAGCTTGTATCCGAGACGGCAGTACTTC. It encodes CASSLYPRRQYF.

This clone has just one count. The chain carries TRBV30 and TRBJ1-5; D perhaps matches TRBD1 (6 bases). Germline V lookup: CDR1 GTSNPN, CDR2 SVGIG (reference sequence). The V gene lost 0 bases and the J gene lost 1 base, with 7 bases spanning the gap. The CDR3 contains 14 residues. DNA of the CDR3: TGTGCCTGGAGTGTAGGGGGGAGCAATCAGCCCCAGCATTTT. Its translation: CAWSVGGSNQPQHF.

The chain uses TRBV18 and TRBJ2-7, with D uncertain. Germline CDR1 and CDR2: KGHSH and LQKENI. CDR3 size: 13 residues. The V end was cut by 3 bases, the J end by 2 bases, with 8 bases between. CDR3 residues: CASSPRRTYEQYF. The CDR3 nucleotides read TGTGCCAGCTCACCGCGCAGGACCTACGAGCAGTACTTC. The full variable domain, its missing parts supplied by reference TRBV18 and TRBJ2-7, is NAGVMQNPRHLVRRRGQEARLRCSPMKGHSHVYWYRQLPEEGLKFMVYLQKENIIDESGMPKERFSAEFPKEGPSILRIQQVVRGDSAAYFCASSPRRTYEQYFGPGTRLTVT.

This rearrangement joins TRBV29-1 to TRBJ1-2; TRBD1 matches 8 bases. Germline CDR1 is SQVTM and CDR2 is ANQGSEA. V trimming: 7 bases; J trimming: 7 bases; junction bases outside the gene matches: 8. The CDR3 spans 12 residues. The CDR3 DNA sequence: TGCAGCGGTAGAGGACAGGGTGGTGGCTACACCTTC. Encoded protein: CSGRGQGGGYTF.

This chain joins TRBV3-1 (or the pseudogene TRBV3-2) and TRBJ1-1; D gene unclear. Germline CDR1 is LGHDT and CDR2 is YNNKEL (reference sequence). The length of the CDR3 is 11 residues. The V end was cut by 1 base, the J end by 6 bases, with 3 bases between. CDR3 sequence: CASSQGSEAFF. The CDR3 coding sequence is TGTGCCAGCAGCCAAGGGTCTGAAGCTTTCTTT.

The chain recombines TRBV28 with TRBJ2-1; the D call may be TRBD1 or TRBD2 (5 bases each). The CDR3 has 14 residues. Trimming removed 4 bases at V and 4 bases at J, with 11 bases between. Germline V gives CDR1 MDHEN, CDR2 SYDVKM. This CDR3 is CASSSPGTYNEQFF. In DNA form, the CDR3 reads TGTGCCAGCAGTTCCCCCGGGACGTACAATGAGCAGTTCTTC.

This chain joins TRBV30 and TRBJ1-6; D uncertain. Germline V gene lookup returns CDR1 GTSNPN and CDR2 SVGIG (reference sequence). This CDR3 is 14 amino acids long. Trimming removed 4 bases at V and 0 bases at J, with 7 bases between. The CDR3 DNA is TGTGCCTGGACGTCGAACTCCTATAATTCACCCCTCCACTTT. Translated, it gives CAWTSNSYNSPLHF.